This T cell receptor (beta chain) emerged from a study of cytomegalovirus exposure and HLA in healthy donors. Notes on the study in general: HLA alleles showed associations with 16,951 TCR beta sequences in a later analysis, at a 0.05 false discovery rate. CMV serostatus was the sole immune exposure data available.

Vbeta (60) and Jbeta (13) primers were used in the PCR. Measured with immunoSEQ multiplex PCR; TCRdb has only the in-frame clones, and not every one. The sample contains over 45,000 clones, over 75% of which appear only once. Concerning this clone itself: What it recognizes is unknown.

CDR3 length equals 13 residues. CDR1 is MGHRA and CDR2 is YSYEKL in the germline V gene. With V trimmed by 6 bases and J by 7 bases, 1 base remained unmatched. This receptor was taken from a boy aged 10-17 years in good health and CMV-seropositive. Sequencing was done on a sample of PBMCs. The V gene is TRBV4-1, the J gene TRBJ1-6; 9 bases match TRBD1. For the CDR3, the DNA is TGCGCCAGCAGAGGACAGGGGAATTCACCCCTCCACTTT. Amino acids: CASRGQGNSPLHF.